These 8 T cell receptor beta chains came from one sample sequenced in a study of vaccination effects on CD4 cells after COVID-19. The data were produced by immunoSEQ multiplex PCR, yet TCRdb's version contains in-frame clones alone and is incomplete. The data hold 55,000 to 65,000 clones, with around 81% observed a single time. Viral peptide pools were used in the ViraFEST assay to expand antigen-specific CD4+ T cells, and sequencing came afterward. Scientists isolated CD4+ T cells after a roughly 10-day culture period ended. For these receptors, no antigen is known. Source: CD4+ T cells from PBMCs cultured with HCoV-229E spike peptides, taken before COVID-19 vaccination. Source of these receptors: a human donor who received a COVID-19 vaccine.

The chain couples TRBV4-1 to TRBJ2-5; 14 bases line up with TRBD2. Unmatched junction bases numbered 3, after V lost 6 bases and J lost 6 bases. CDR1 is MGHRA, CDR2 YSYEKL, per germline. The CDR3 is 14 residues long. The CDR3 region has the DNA TGCGCCAGCAGTGGGACTAGCGGGGGAAAGACCCAGTACTTC. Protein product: CASSGTSGGKTQYF.

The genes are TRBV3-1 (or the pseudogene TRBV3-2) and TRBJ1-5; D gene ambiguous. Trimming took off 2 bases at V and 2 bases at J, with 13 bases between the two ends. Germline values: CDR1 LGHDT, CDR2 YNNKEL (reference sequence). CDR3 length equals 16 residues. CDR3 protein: CASSQNYRIGNQPQHF. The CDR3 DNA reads TGTGCCAGCAGCCAAAACTATAGAATCGGCAATCAGCCCCAGCATTTT.

CDR3 sequence reads: CASSWGGGYTF. CDR3 sequence (DNA): TGCGCCAGCAGCTGGGGTGGTGGCTACACCTTC. This chain links TRBV5-1 with TRBJ1-2; D is undetermined. V was pared by 3 bases and J by 7 bases, with 7 bases between. This CDR3 contains 11 residues. CDR1 and CDR2 (germline): SGHRS, YFSETQ.

The CDR3 here is CSVPPEQRRETQYF. The CDR3 bases are TGCAGCGTCCCCCCGGAACAGAGGAGGGAGACCCAGTACTTC. V usage is TRBV29-1 and J usage is TRBJ2-5; a possible D gene is TRBD2 (5 bases). CDR3 size: 14 residues. The ends were cut back, 6 bases at V and 5 bases at J, with 19 bases in the middle. CDR1 is SQVTM, CDR2 ANQGSEA, per germline.

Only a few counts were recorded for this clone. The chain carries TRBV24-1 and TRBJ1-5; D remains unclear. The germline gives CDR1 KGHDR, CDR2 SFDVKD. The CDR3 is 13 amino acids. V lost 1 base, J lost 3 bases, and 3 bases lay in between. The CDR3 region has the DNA TGTGCCACCAGTGATTTTAACAATCAGCCCCAGCATTTT. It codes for CATSDFNNQPQHF.

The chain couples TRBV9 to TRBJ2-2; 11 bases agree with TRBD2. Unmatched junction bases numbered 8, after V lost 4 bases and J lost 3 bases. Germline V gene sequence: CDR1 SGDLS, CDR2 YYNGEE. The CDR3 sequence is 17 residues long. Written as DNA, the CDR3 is TGTGCCAGCAGCCAGACTAGCGGGGTAACTTACACCGGGGAGCTGTTTTTT. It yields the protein CASSQTSGVTYTGELFF.

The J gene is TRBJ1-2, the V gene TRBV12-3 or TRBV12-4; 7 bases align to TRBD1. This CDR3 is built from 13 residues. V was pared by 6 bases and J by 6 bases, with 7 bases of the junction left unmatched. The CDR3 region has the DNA TGTGCCAGCAGCCCCGGGACAGCAGATGGCTACACCTTC. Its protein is CASSPGTADGYTF.

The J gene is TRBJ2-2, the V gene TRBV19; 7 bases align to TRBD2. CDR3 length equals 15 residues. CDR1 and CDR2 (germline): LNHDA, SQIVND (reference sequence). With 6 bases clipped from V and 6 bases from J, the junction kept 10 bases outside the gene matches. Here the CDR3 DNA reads TGTGCCAGTAGAGCGGGGACCATAGCGTCCGGGGAGCTGTTTTTT. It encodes CASRAGTIASGELFF.